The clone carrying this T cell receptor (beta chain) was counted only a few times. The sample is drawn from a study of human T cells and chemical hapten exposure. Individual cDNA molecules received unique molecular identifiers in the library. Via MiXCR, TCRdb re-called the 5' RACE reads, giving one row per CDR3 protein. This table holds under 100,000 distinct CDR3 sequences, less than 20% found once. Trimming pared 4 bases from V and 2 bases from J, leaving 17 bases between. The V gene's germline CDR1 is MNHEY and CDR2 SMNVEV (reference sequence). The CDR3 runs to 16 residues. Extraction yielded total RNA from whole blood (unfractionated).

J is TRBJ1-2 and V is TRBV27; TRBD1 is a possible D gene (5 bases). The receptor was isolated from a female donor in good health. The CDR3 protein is CASSSRPRDWNYGYTF. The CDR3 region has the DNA TGTGCCAGCAGTTCCCGCCCCCGGGACTGGAACTATGGCTACACCTTC.